The clone carrying this T cell receptor (beta chain) occurred once. The investigators introduced synthetic TCR analog templates into each PCR as spikes. TCRdb's copy holds only in-frame clones and misses some; the assay was immunoSEQ multiplex PCR. The data show around 26,000 clones, about 86% seen once. The data belong to a study of PD-L1 blockade in urothelial cancer. Study-wide background: Male sex and bladder-origin urothelial cancer were recorded for twenty-five of 29 patients. Counts from blood samples showed a median of roughly 150,000 T cells.

The CDR3 extends over 13 amino acids. The germline V gene has CDR1 SGHNT and CDR2 YYREEE (reference sequence). With 0 bases removed from V and 6 bases from J, the gap between germline ends came to 9 bases. The clonotype was recovered from a man in his 60s with urothelial cancer. Material: PBMCs, obtained around atezolizumab (anti-PD-L1) treatment. The chain employs TRBV5-4 and TRBJ1-1; weak D call: TRBD1 (5 bases). The CDR3 reads CASSLAGRAEAFF. The CDR3 DNA reads TGTGCCAGCAGCTTGGCAGGGAGGGCTGAAGCTTTCTTT.